The 22 T cell receptor beta chains presented below share a single source sample, sequenced in a study of T cell changes during pregnancy in multiple sclerosis. Measured with immunoSEQ multiplex PCR; TCRdb has only the in-frame clones, and not every one. The top ten clones hold 1.1% to 1.5% of a sample with 60,000 to 85,000 clones, roughly nine tenths of them seen once. The sample consisted of peripheral blood, taken in the second trimester of pregnancy. These TCRs come from a female donor in good health, enrolled as a control in a pregnancy study.

This chain joins TRBV7-9 and TRBJ1-2; 8 bases map to TRBD1. Germline lookup yields CDR1 SEHNR and CDR2 FQNEAQ (reference sequence). The CDR3 extends over 14 amino acids. With 5 bases clipped from V and 5 bases from J, the junction kept 7 bases outside the gene matches. The CDR3 spells CASSQDRGRYGYTF. CDR3 DNA: TGTGCCAGCAGCCAAGACAGGGGTCGGTATGGCTACACCTTC.

The chain has TRBV11-2 and TRBJ2-7, with TRBD1 matching 10 bases. Germline values: CDR1 SGHAT, CDR2 FQNNGV. The junction had 8 bases not matched to a gene; V was cut back by 5 bases and J by 4 bases. This CDR3 comprises 15 residues. CDR3 sequence (DNA): TGTGCCAGCAGCCATCCGGGACAGGGGCTTTACGAGCAGTACTTC. This codes for CASSHPGQGLYEQYF.

The chain uses TRBV7-3 and TRBJ2-6, with unresolved D. The CDR3 extends over 14 amino acids. The V gene lost 2 bases and the J gene lost 3 bases, with 5 bases spanning the gap. The germline gives CDR1 SGHTA, CDR2 FQGTGA. Here the CDR3 reads CASSLEFGANVLTF. The CDR3 DNA follows: TGTGCCAGCAGCTTAGAGTTTGGGGCCAACGTCCTGACTTTC.

The V and J genes are TRBV5-6 and TRBJ2-7, with a weak D call TRBD1 (5 bases). The CDR3 has 13 amino acids. Germline V lookup: CDR1 SGHDT, CDR2 YYEEEE. V lost 4 bases to trimming and J lost 1 base, with 9 bases between them. The CDR3 here is CASSRGRSYEQYF. CDR3 nucleotide sequence: TGTGCCAGCAGCAGGGGCCGTTCCTACGAGCAGTACTTC.

The chain is built from TRBV4-1 and TRBJ2-1, with 9 bases aligning to TRBD2. The CDR3 is made up of 18 amino acids. Trimming cost V 3 bases and J 4 bases; bases outside gene matches: 13. The germline CDR1 and CDR2 sequences are MGHRA and YSYEKL. In DNA, the CDR3 is TGCGCCAGCAGCCAGATTGACCTGGGGCTAGCGGGGTACAATGAGCAGTTCTTC. Its protein is CASSQIDLGLAGYNEQFF.

The genes are TRBV4-1 and TRBJ2-1, with D perhaps TRBD1 (5 bases). The CDR3 covers 17 residues. Looked up from germline, CDR1 is MGHRA and CDR2 is YSYEKL. V was trimmed by 0 bases and J by 1 base, leaving 13 bases between them. CDR3 coding DNA: TGCGCCAGCAGCCAAGAGTCATGGGGCCGTTCCTACAATGAGCAGTTCTTC. Its translation is CASSQESWGRSYNEQFF.

This clone was seen just once. The V call is TRBV4-1, the J call TRBJ1-3; no clear D. CDR1 and CDR2 from the germline V gene are MGHRA and YSYEKL. The CDR3 is made up of 16 amino acids. V lost 1 base to trimming and J lost 0 bases, with 10 bases between them. The CDR3 is CASSQVLASSGNTIYF. The CDR3 bases are TGCGCCAGCAGCCAAGTCCTGGCAAGCTCTGGAAACACCATATATTTT.

This rearrangement joins TRBV28 to TRBJ2-7; TRBD2 matches 9 bases. The CDR3 has 15 residues. Germline V lookup: CDR1 MDHEN, CDR2 SYDVKM. Germline trimming cut 4 bases from V and 1 base from J; bases unmatched to any gene: 5. The CDR3, as DNA: TGTGCCAGCAGTTCAACGACTAGCGGATCCTACGAGCAGTACTTC. This translates into CASSSTTSGSYEQYF.

The chain combines TRBV5-4 with TRBJ1-2; no firm D call. The CDR3 sequence is 12 residues long. Germline V CDR1 and CDR2: SGHNT, YYREEE (reference sequence). Trimming removed 0 bases from V and 8 bases from J, with 8 bases in between. The chain's CDR3 is CASSLVSRGYTF. Written as DNA, the CDR3 is TGTGCCAGCAGCTTGGTTAGTCGGGGCTACACCTTC.

The genes are TRBV2 and TRBJ2-1; the match to TRBD2 covers 7 bases. In germline, CDR1 is SNHLY, CDR2 FYNNEI. J was trimmed by 2 bases and V by 11 bases; bases with no gene match: 12. The CDR3 has 15 residues. This chain's CDR3 is CAGEPGGGPYNEQFF. The CDR3 DNA sequence: TGTGCCGGCGAGCCGGGGGGAGGTCCCTACAATGAGCAGTTCTTC.

The CDR3 DNA follows: TGTGCCAGCAGTTTATCCCGGAGGACAGCCTACGAGCAGTACTTC. Translating gives CASSLSRRTAYEQYF. V gene TRBV27 combines with J gene TRBJ2-7, with D perhaps matching TRBD1 (6 bases). The V gene's germline CDR1 is MNHEY and CDR2 SMNVEV (reference sequence). CDR3 length: 15 amino acids. V was cut by 0 bases and J by 2 bases, with 11 bases left in between.

The V and J genes are TRBV27 and TRBJ2-7, with D tentatively TRBD1 (6 bases). CDR1 is MNHEY, CDR2 SMNVEV, per germline (reference sequence). V was cut by 1 base and J by 6 bases, with 7 bases left in between. The CDR3 consists of 12 residues. CDR3 in amino acids: CASSLLGGEQYF. The CDR3 bases are TGTGCCAGCAGTTTATTAGGGGGCGAGCAGTACTTC.

The rearrangement links TRBV19 to TRBJ2-7; D possibly corresponds to TRBD2 (6 bases). V was clipped by 5 bases and J by 3 bases, with 17 bases between them. Germline V gene sequence: CDR1 LNHDA, CDR2 SQIVND (reference sequence). This CDR3 comprises 15 residues. The CDR3 reads CASSSIRGGLYEQYF. The CDR3 DNA is TGTGCCAGTAGTTCCATTCGGGGAGGCCTCTACGAGCAGTACTTC.

The J gene is TRBJ1-5, the V gene TRBV27; a weak D match, TRBD1 (5 bases). Trimming stripped 5 bases from V and 0 bases from J, with 17 bases between. The CDR3 is made up of 17 amino acids. CDR1 is MNHEY, CDR2 SMNVEV, per germline (reference sequence). The CDR3: CASSPTSGGDSNQPQHF. The CDR3 DNA follows: TGTGCCAGCAGTCCAACCTCGGGGGGGGATAGCAATCAGCCCCAGCATTTT.

The rearrangement links TRBV7-9 to TRBJ2-7; 9 bases agree with TRBD1. This CDR3 is built from 16 residues. The trim removed 4 bases at V and 3 bases at J, leaving 10 bases unmatched. Germline CDR1 SEHNR, CDR2 FQNEAQ (reference sequence). This CDR3 reads CASSSTGTGKVYEQYF. The CDR3 DNA is TGTGCCAGCAGCTCAACCGGGACAGGGAAGGTCTACGAGCAGTACTTC.

This sequence joins TRBV11-3 and TRBJ2-2; D perhaps matches TRBD2 (5 bases). V lost 1 base to trimming and J lost 0 bases, with 12 bases between them. Germline V gene lookup returns CDR1 SGHNT and CDR2 YENEEA. The CDR3 consists of 17 residues. CDR3 DNA sequence: TGTGCCAGCAGCTTAGGTCGGGGTGCAACGAACACCGGGGAGCTGTTTTTT. Its protein is CASSLGRGATNTGELFF.

The V call is TRBV11-2, the J call TRBJ1-1; 9 positions agree with TRBD1. The junction had 4 bases not matched to a gene; V was cut back by 4 bases and J by 4 bases. Germline CDR1 and CDR2: SGHAT and FQNNGV. The CDR3 sequence is 14 residues long. CDR3 in amino acids: CASSSDRGATEAFF. DNA for the CDR3: TGTGCCAGCAGCTCTGACAGGGGGGCCACTGAAGCTTTCTTT.

This sequence joins TRBV6-5 and TRBJ2-3; D is perhaps TRBD1 (5 bases). V lost 5 bases and J lost 6, with 9 bases in between. The CDR3 runs to 12 residues. The germline CDR1 and CDR2 sequences are MNHEY and SVGAGI. This CDR3 reads CASSEPGDTQYF. The CDR3 DNA reads TGTGCCAGCAGTGAACCAGGGGATACGCAGTATTTT.

In its sample, this clone was seen a few times. V is TRBV30 and J is TRBJ2-7; D is possibly TRBD2 (6 bases). V dropped 1 base and J dropped 1 base, with 8 bases sitting between them. Germline V gene data show CDR1 as GTSNPN and CDR2 as SVGIG (reference sequence). The CDR3 contains 13 residues. The CDR3 protein is CAWSGLDSYEQYF. DNA for the CDR3: TGTGCCTGGAGTGGACTAGATTCCTACGAGCAGTACTTC.

V and J are TRBV5-6 and TRBJ2-7; a weak D match, TRBD2 (6 bases). Deletions cut 6 bases from V and 1 base from J, with 20 bases between. This CDR3 has 16 residues. CDR1 and CDR2 (germline): SGHDT, YYEEEE. CDR3 loop: CASTSTGWGESYEQYF. CDR3 nucleotide sequence: TGTGCCAGCACCTCGACTGGGTGGGGGGAGTCCTACGAGCAGTACTTC.

The chain is built from TRBV10-3 and TRBJ1-2; D might be TRBD1 (5 bases). This CDR3 has 15 amino acids. Trimming cost V 3 bases and J 0 bases, with 11 bases left between them. The germline V gene has CDR1 ENHRY and CDR2 SYGVKD. CDR3 sequence (DNA): TGTGCCATCAGTGATAGGACACGGGCTAACTATGGCTACACCTTC. This gives the protein CAISDRTRANYGYTF.

This rearrangement joins TRBV14 to TRBJ2-3, with TRBD2 identical over 13 bases. Germline V gene lookup returns CDR1 SGHDN and CDR2 FVKESK. Trimming removed 1 base from V and 5 bases from J; junction bases left unmatched: 0. The CDR3 contains 15 residues. As DNA, the CDR3 is TGTGCCAGCAGCCAAGGGACTAGCGGGAGAGATACGCAGTATTTT. Translation: CASSQGTSGRDTQYF. The whole variable domain, filled in from reference TRBV14 and TRBJ2-3, reads EAGVTQFPSHSVIEKGQTVTLRCDPISGHDNLYWYRRVMGKEIKFLLHFVKESKQDESGMPNNRFLAERTGGTYSTLKVQPAELEDSGVYFCASSQGTSGRDTQYFGPGTRLTVL.